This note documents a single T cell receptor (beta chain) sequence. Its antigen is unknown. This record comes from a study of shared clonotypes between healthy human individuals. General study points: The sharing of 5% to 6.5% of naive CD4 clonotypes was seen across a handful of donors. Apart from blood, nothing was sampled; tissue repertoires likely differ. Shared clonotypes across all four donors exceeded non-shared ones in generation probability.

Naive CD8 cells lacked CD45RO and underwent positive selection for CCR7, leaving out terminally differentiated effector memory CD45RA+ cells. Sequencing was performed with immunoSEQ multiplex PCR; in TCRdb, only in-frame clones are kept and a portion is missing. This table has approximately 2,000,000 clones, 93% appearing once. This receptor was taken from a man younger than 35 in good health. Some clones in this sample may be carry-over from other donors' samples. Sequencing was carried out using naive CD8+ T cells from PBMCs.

CDR3 nucleotides: TGCGCCAGCAAGGGGTTTCGGCGGGAGGGCCGATCCGATGAGCAGTTCTTC. Its protein is CASKGFRREGRSDEQFF. The chain employs TRBV10-2 and TRBJ2-1; 9 bases map to TRBD2. Germline assignment: CDR1 WSHSY and CDR2 SAAADI. Trimming took 7 bases from V and 8 from J; bases not matched to a gene: 18. The CDR3 loop spans 17 amino acids.